This TCR beta chain was retrieved from a study of blood T cell repertoires in COVID-19. As for the study in general: The cDNA or gDNA used as material had been derived from T cells, B-cell-depleted T cells, or PBMCs.

The CDR3 has 13 residues. V lost 6 bases, J lost 8 bases, and 17 bases lay in between. There are a few counts of this clone. In the source study's methods: Reference gene primer amplification yielded estimated nucleated cell counts. Data came from immunoSEQ multiplex PCR; TCRdb stores just in-frame clones and leaves some out. V, J and clone size reflect that table, while D and trimming were determined from the DNA. The sample holds some 200,000 clones, about 78% seen once. The sequencing input was peripheral blood. The receptor was derived from a woman in her 70s with acute or convalescent COVID-19. The chain has TRBV12-3 or TRBV12-4 and TRBJ2-7; the D gene is possibly TRBD1 (7 bases). DNA for the CDR3: TGTGCCAGCAGGACGGAGGGGGCTAAAAAGCAGTACTTC. This encodes CASRTEGAKKQYF.